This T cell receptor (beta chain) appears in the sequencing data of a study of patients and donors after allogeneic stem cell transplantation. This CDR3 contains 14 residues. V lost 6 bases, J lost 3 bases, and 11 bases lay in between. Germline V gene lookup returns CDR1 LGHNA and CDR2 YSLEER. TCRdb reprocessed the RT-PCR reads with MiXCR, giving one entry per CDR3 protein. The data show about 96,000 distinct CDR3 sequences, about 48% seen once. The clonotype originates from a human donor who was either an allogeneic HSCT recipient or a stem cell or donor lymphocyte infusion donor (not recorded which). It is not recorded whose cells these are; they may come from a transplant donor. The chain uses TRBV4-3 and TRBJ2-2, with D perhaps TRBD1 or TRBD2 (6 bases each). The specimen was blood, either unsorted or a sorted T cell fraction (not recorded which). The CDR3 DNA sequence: TGCGCCAGCAGGGCAGGGGAGGACACCGGGGAGCTGTTTTTT. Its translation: CASRAGEDTGELFF.